The clone carrying this TCR beta chain qualifies as medium-sized (0.01 to 0.1%). The antigen is unknown. The authors made cDNA by 5'RACE with 10-nucleotide random UMIs. TCRdb analysed the 5' RACE reads with MiXCR anew, one entry per CDR3 protein. The sample shows about 38,000 distinct CDR3 sequences, over 8.5% of them seen only once. The data stem from a study of neurological immune-mediated disorders. The germline CDR1 and CDR2 sequences are SQVTM and ANQGSEA. Trimming took 6 bases from V and 7 from J; bases not matched to a gene: 11. The CDR3 loop spans 14 amino acids. Study observations and caveats: While HTLV-1-associated myelopathy showed the greatest TCR clonal expansion, multiple sclerosis showed the least, falling below healthy controls.

Time point described: technical triplicate 1. Preparation of the unsorted libraries drew on 2 million PBMCs stored at -80 C. The chain combines TRBV29-1 with TRBJ2-7, with 11 bases that match TRBD2. The clonotype originates from a man aged 55 to 70 with HTLV-1-associated myelopathy (HAM/TSP). The sequenced material came from PBMCs. The CDR3 nucleotides read TGCAGCGTATCCATAGGACTAGCGGGTGGTGAGCAGTACTTC. It codes for CSVSIGLAGGEQYF.